This T cell receptor beta chain comes out of a study of cytomegalovirus exposure and HLA in healthy donors. Study observations and caveats: According to a subsequent analysis, TCR clusters from the first cohort were inclined to appear together in the roughly 120 validation repertoires. There were some public TCRs occurring in many donors, but most TCR sequences were rare.

A remark on this clone: Its specificity is not known.

CDR3 size: 14 residues. Germline CDR1 and CDR2: SNHLY and FYNNEI. Trimming cost V 8 bases and J 2 bases, with 15 bases left between them. Some clones are missing from TCRdb's copy, which holds only in-frame ones; the method was immunoSEQ multiplex PCR. The table has some 310,000 clones, approximately 91% seen once. The donors were part of the validation cohort of roughly 110 subjects. That cohort was separate from the first cohort, which comprised fewer than 800 subjects. Source material: PBMCs. The V and J genes are TRBV2 and TRBJ1-1; TRBD1 might be the D (6 bases). The TCR comes from a man aged 30-40 years in good health and CMV-seronegative. CDR3 nucleotide sequence: TGTGCCAGCCAAATTACAGGGCTAAACACTGAAGCTTTCTTT. It encodes CASQITGLNTEAFF.